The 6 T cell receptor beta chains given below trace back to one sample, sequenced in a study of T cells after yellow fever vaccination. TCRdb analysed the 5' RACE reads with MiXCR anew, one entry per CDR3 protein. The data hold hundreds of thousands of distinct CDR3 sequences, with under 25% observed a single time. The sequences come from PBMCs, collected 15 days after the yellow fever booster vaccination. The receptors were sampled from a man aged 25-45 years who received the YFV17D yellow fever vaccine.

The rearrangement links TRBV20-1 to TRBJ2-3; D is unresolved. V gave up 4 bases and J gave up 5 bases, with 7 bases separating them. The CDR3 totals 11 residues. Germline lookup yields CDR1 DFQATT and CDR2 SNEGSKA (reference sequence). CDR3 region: CSAIWGDTQYF. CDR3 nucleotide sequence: TGCAGTGCTATTTGGGGAGATACGCAGTATTTT.

CDR3 amino acids: CASSLGGSTWNEQFF. The CDR3 nucleotides are TGTGCCAGCAGTTTAGGCGGGAGTACGTGGAATGAGCAGTTCTTC. This sequence joins TRBV12-3 or TRBV12-4 and TRBJ2-1, with TRBD2 matching over 7 bases. The junction had 7 bases not matched to a gene; V was cut back by 1 base and J by 7 bases. The CDR3 extends over 15 amino acids.

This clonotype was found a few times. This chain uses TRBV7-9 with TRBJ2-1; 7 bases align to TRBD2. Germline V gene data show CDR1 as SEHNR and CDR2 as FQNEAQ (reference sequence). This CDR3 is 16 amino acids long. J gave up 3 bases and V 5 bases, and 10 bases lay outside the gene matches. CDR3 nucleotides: TGTGCCAGCAGCCTGGGGGGGGTGACAGTCTACAATGAGCAGTTCTTC. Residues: CASSLGGVTVYNEQFF.

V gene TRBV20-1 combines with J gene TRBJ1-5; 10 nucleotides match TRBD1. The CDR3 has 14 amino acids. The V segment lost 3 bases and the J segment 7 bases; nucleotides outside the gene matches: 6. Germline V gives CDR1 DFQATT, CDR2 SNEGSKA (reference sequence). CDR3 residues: CSASRTGGSQPQHF. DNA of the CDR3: TGCAGTGCTAGTAGGACAGGGGGAAGCCAGCCCCAGCATTTT.

The chain's CDR3 is CASTTHRGRFGYGYTF. The CDR3 nucleotides are TGTGCCAGCACCACTCACAGGGGGCGTTTCGGCTATGGCTACACCTTC. The V gene is TRBV12-3 or TRBV12-4, the J gene TRBJ1-2; 9 bases fit TRBD1. The CDR3 loop spans 16 amino acids. The V gene end was trimmed by 7 bases and the J gene end by 4 bases; junction bases not matched to a gene: 13.

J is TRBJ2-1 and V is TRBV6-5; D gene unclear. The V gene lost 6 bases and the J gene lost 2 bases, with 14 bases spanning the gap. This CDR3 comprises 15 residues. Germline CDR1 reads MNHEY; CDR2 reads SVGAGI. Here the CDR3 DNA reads TGTGCCAGCAGAACCGGAGTAGTAACCTACAATGAGCAGTTCTTC. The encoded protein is CASRTGVVTYNEQFF.